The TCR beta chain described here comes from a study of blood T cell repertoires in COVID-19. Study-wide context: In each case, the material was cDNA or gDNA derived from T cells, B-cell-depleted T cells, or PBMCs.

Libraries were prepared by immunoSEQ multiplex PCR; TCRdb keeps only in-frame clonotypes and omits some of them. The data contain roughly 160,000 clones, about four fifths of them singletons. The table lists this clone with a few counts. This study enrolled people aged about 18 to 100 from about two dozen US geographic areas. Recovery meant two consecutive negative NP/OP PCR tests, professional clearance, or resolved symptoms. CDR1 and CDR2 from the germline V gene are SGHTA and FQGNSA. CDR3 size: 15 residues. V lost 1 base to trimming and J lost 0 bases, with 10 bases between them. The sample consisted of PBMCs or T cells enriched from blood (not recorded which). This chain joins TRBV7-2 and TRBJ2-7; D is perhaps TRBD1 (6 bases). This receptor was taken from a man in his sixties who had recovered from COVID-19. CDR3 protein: CASSLEGVPSYEQYF. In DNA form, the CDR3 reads TGTGCCAGCAGCTTAGAGGGGGTGCCCTCCTACGAGCAGTACTTC.